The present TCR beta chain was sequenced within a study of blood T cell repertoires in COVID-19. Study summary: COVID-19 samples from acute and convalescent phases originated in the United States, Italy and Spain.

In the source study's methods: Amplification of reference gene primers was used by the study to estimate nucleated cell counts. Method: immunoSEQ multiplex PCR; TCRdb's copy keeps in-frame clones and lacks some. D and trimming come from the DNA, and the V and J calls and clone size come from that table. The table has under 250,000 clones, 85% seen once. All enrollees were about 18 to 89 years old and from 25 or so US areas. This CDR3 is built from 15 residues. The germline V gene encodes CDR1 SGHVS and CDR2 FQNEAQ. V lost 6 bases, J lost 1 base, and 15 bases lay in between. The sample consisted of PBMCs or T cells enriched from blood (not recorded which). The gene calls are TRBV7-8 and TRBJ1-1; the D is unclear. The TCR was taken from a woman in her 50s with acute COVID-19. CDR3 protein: CASSPSARQNTEAFF. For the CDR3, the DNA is TGTGCCAGCAGTCCTTCGGCCAGGCAGAACACTGAAGCTTTCTTT.